The TCR beta chain under discussion was sequenced for a study of CD8 T cells in Susac syndrome (dated by TCRdb to about 2019). Context from the whole study: Among the Susac syndrome patients who were sequenced, clinically active disease was present in about 6 and clinical remission was observed in roughly 8. At blood withdrawal, Susac syndrome patients were either therapy-naive, taking corticosteroids (in some cases with IVIg as well), or taking IVIg alone. Whether CD8+ T cell activation and differentiation in Susac syndrome was antigen driven was tested using repertoire sequencing. Broader findings and caveats from the paper: The TCR sequencing and HLA analysis was acknowledged to have included a relatively small number of individuals. The CD4+ T cell repertoire of patients with Susac syndrome showed no detectable clonal expansion.

RNA was extracted using the RNeasy kit, and about 0.5 to 1 ug of the RNA was reverse transcribed with random hexamers. TCR beta CDR3 regions were amplified with the immunoSEQ multiplex PCR assay covering 54 Vbeta and 13 Jbeta segments. PCR amplification bias was corrected by using a synthetic template baseline for primer optimization and computational correction. Turning to the authors' computational methods: Only productive sequences were kept, with reads annotated to V, D and J genes according to IMGT and analyzed in immunoSEQ Analyzer. Clonality was calculated as one minus the Shannon entropy normalized by log2 of the number of productive unique sequences. For each patient and control, public and private clones were evaluated within the 100 most prevalent clones. Clones were defined as Susac-specific when absent from the healthy and MS cohorts, from approximately 1,100 published viral clones and from other ImmuneACCESS disease sequences. The public reads were reanalyzed by TCRdb: fastp trimming at Q25, MiXCR alignment, in-frame beta chains only. Rows are combined by CDR3 protein, so each entry shows the most common genes and DNA. The V and J calls were determined by TCRdb, not by the authors. This sample comprises around 200,000 distinct CDR3 sequences, 95% of them detected only once. The ten largest clones capture approximately 0.1% of the sample.

With regard to this clonotype: It lacks a known antigen. The record has no base qualities; no much larger clone is one base away.

Peripheral blood CD8+ and CD4+ T cells from healthy donors, Susac syndrome patients and multiple sclerosis patients were profiled using high-throughput TCR beta sequencing. The Susac syndrome patients fulfilled recently defined diagnostic criteria for either definite or probable disease. CD8+ TEMRA cells were enriched by FACS, while bulk CD8+ and CD4+ T cells were purified by magnetic negative isolation. Blood was collected in EDTA tubes and processed within 24 hours, with PBMCs isolated through density gradient centrifugation. PBMCs destined for TCR sequencing were cryopreserved in liquid nitrogen and later thawed in a 37 °C water bath. Purity of sorted or isolated CD4+, CD8+ and CD8+ TEMRA cells was at least 90%. The germline V and J ends show losses of 4 bases and 7 bases respectively, and no gene match explains 11 bases of the junction. CDR1 and CDR2 were assigned from the germline V gene (reference sequence) as LGHDT and YNNKEL. The CDR3, from cysteine to phenylalanine, totals 15 residues. Only CDR3 DNA is held: 45 bases, read in frame from base 1.

The sample comprised CD4+ T cells from PBMCs. The sequence is built from TRBV3-1 and TRBJ2-3; the junction holds 7 bases that match TRBD2. This clonotype was obtained from a human donor with Susac syndrome. The nucleotides read TGTGCCAGCAGCCTTGCACCGGGACTACAATATACGCAGTATTTT. It encodes CASSLAPGLQYTQYF.